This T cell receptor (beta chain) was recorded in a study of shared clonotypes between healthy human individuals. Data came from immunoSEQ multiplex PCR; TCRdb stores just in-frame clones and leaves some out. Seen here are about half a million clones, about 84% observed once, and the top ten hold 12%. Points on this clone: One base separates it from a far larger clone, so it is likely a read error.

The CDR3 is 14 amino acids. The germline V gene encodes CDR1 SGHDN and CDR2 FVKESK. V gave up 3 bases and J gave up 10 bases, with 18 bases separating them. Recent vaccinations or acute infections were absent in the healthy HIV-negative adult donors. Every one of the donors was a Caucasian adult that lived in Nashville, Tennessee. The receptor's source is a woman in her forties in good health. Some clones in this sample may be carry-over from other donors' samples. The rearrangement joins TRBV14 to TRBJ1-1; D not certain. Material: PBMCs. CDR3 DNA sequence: TGTGCCAGCAGCCAGCTCGAGGACGGGATGGGAGCTTTCTTT. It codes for CASSQLEDGMGAFF. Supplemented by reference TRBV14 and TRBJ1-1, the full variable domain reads EAGVTQFPSHSVIEKGQTVTLRCDPISGHDNLYWYRRVMGKEIKFLLHFVKESKQDESGMPNNRFLAERTGGTYSTLKVQPAELEDSGVYFCASSQLEDGMGAFFGQGTRLTVV.